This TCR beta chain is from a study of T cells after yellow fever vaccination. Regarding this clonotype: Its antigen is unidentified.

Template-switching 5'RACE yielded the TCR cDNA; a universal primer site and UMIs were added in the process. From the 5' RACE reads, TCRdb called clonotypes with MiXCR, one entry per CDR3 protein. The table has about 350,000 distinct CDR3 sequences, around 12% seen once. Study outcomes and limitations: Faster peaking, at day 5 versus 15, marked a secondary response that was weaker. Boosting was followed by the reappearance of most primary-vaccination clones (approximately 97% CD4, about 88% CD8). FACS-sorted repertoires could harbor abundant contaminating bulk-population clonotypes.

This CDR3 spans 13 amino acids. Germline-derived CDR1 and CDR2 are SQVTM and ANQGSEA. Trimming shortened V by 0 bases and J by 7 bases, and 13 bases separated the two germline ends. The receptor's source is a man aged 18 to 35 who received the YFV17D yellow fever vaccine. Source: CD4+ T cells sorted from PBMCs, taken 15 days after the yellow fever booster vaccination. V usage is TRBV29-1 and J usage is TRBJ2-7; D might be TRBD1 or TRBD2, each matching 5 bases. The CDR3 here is CSVEDRAGSEQYF. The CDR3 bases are TGCAGCGTTGAAGATCGGGCAGGGAGTGAGCAGTACTTC.